These 12 T cell receptor beta chains were all obtained from the same sample, sequenced in a study of a mutant IDH1 vaccine in newly diagnosed glioma. For these TCRs, the target antigens are not known. The table came from immunoSEQ multiplex PCR; TCRdb's copy has only in-frame clones and leaves some out. The top ten clones hold around 5% of a sample with 56,000 or so clones, around 75% of them seen once. Specified time point: week 47, end of study. One vaccine dose held 300 ug of mutant IDH1 20-mer peptide and came with topical imiquimod. The sequences come from PBMCs, collected from a glioma patient whose treatment included an IDH1 peptide vaccine. These receptors came from a man between 45 and 60 years old with glioma.

This clone has more than one count but fewer than ten. The CDR3 reads CASSSQTSSYEQYF. For the CDR3, the DNA is TGTGCCAGTAGTAGCCAAACAAGCTCCTACGAGCAGTACTTC. J is TRBJ2-7 and V is TRBV19, with no clear D. The CDR3 is 14 amino acids. The V end was cut by 4 bases, the J end by 0 bases, with 10 bases between. Germline V CDR1 and CDR2: LNHDA, SQIVND (reference sequence).

This clone was observed a few times. The chain uses TRBV4-2 and TRBJ1-3; D uncertain. Per the germline V gene, CDR1 is LGHNA and CDR2 is YNFKEQ. Trimming cost V 0 bases and J 0 bases, with 6 bases left between them. This CDR3 region has 15 residues. The CDR3 bases are TGTGCCAGCAGCCAAGACCAGGTCTCTGGAAACACCATATATTTT. Protein product: CASSQDQVSGNTIYF.

The CDR3: CSGRQGVRETQYF. The CDR3, as DNA: TGCAGCGGAAGACAGGGGGTACGAGAGACCCAGTACTTC. The chain links TRBV29-1 to TRBJ2-5; 9 nucleotides agree with TRBD1. V lost 7 bases, J lost 4 bases, and 7 bases stayed unmatched. The CDR3 consists of 13 residues. The germline V gene encodes CDR1 SQVTM and CDR2 ANQGSEA.

This chain joins TRBV5-4 and TRBJ2-7, with D tentatively TRBD1 (5 bases). CDR1 SGHNT and CDR2 YYREEE come from the germline V gene (reference sequence). The CDR3 is made up of 14 amino acids. V lost 0 bases to trimming and J lost 1 base, with 8 bases between them. The CDR3 nucleotides read TGTGCCAGCAGCTTGGTACAGGCTTCCTACGAGCAGTACTTC. As protein: CASSLVQASYEQYF.

The chain links TRBV5-6 to TRBJ2-7; D call uncertain. The V and J ends lost 4 bases and 5 bases respectively, with 16 bases between them. Germline CDR1 and CDR2: SGHDT and YYEEEE. The CDR3 has 14 amino acids. Here the CDR3 DNA reads TGTGCCAGCAGCCGTGACCTGTATGAGGACGAGCAGTACTTC. It yields the protein CASSRDLYEDEQYF.

The V call is TRBV5-4, the J call TRBJ1-1; D remains ambiguous. Germline V lookup: CDR1 SGHNT, CDR2 YYREEE (reference sequence). The CDR3 sequence is 12 residues long. The germline V and J ends were trimmed by 5 bases and 1 base, with 6 bases remaining between them. The CDR3 DNA reads TGTGCCAGCAGAAAAGAGAACACTGAAGCTTTCTTT. Amino acid sequence: CASRKENTEAFF.

The gene calls are TRBV2 and TRBJ2-5; 7 bases are shared with TRBD2. The V segment lost 6 bases and the J segment 7 bases; nucleotides outside the gene matches: 2. Germline V gives CDR1 SNHLY, CDR2 FYNNEI. The CDR3 runs 11 residues. The CDR3 region is CASRREGTQYF. DNA of the CDR3: TGTGCCAGCAGAAGGGAGGGGACCCAGTACTTC.

The chain links TRBV5-4 to TRBJ1-3, with D perhaps TRBD1 (5 bases). The CDR3 has 16 residues. Germline CDR1 reads SGHNT; CDR2 reads YYREEE (reference sequence). The germline V and J ends were trimmed by 2 bases and 2 bases, with 14 bases remaining between them. CDR3 coding DNA: TGTGCCAGCAGCTTTTCGACCGGGGCGCCTGGAAACACCATATATTTT. Encoded protein: CASSFSTGAPGNTIYF.

For this clone: One junction end does not reproduce the germline sequence, and a read error may be involved. The genes are TRBV2 and TRBJ1-5; the match to TRBD1 covers 7 bases. CDR1 and CDR2 from the germline V gene are SNHLY and FYNNEI. The CDR3 totals 13 residues. CDR3 DNA: TGTGCCAGCAGTAGACAGGGAAGGCAGCTCCAGCATTTT. Encoded protein: CASSRQGRQLQHF.

The chain recombines TRBV9 with TRBJ2-2; D ambiguous. Trimming removed 2 bases at V and 0 bases at J, with 11 bases between. The CDR3 is 16 residues long. The germline CDR1 and CDR2 sequences are SGDLS and YYNGEE. The CDR3 sequence is CASSVLGLANTGELFF. The CDR3 DNA is TGTGCCAGCAGCGTCCTAGGTCTCGCGAACACCGGGGAGCTGTTTTTT. Based on the CDR3 plus reference TRBV9 and TRBJ2-2, the full variable domain is DSGVTQTPKHLITATGQRVTLRCSPRSGDLSVYWYQQSLDQGLQFLIQYYNGEERAKGNILERFSAQQFPDLHSELNLSSLELGDSALYFCASSVLGLANTGELFFGEGSRLTVL.

This clone was detected only once. The gene calls are TRBV7-2 and TRBJ2-2; maybe TRBD2 (5 bases). Trimming took off 2 bases at V and 7 bases at J, with 11 bases between the two ends. CDR1 is SGHTA, CDR2 FQGNSA, per germline. This CDR3 has 14 residues. The CDR3 coding sequence is TGTGCCAGCAGCTTAACTAGTCCCGGCGGGGAGCTGTTTTTT. Amino acids: CASSLTSPGGELFF.

This chain uses TRBV19 with TRBJ1-5; weak D call: TRBD1 (5 bases). Trimming took 6 bases from V and 0 from J, leaving 12 bases between them. Germline CDR1 is LNHDA and CDR2 is SQIVND (reference sequence). This CDR3 region has 15 residues. This chain's CDR3 is CASRSQGNSNQPQHF. DNA for the CDR3: TGTGCCAGTAGGTCGCAGGGAAATAGCAATCAGCCCCAGCATTTT.